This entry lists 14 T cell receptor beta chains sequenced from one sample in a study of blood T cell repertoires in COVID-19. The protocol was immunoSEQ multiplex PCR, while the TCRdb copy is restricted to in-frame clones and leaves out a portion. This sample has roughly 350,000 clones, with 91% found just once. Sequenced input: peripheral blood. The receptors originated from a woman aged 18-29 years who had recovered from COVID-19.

DNA for the CDR3: TGTGCCAGCAGCTTCGGGACAGGTGAATACAATGAGCAGTTCTTC. Its translation is CASSFGTGEYNEQFF. The rearrangement joins TRBV5-6 to TRBJ2-1, with 8 bases matching TRBD1. This CDR3 has 15 amino acids. Per the germline V gene, CDR1 is SGHDT and CDR2 is YYEEEE. V lost 2 bases and J lost 4; bases outside the gene matches: 5.

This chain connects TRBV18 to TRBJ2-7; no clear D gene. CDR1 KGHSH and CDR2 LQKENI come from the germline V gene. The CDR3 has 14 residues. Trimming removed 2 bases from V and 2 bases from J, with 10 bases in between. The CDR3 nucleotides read TGTGCCAGCTCACCAGGCCCGGGTACCTACGAGCAGTACGTC. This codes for CASSPGPGTYEQYV.

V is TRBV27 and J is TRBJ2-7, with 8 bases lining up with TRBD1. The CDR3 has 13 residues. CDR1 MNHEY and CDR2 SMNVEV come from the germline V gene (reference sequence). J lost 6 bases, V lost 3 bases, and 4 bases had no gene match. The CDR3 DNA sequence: TGTGCCAGCAGTTTCAATACAGGGGGCGAGCAGTACGTC. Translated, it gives CASSFNTGGEQYV.

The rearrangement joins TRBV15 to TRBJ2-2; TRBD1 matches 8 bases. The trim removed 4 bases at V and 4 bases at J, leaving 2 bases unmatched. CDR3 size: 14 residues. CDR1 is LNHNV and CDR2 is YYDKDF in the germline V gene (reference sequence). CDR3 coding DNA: TGTGCCACCAGCAACGGACAGGGCACCGGGGAGCTGTTTTTT. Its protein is CATSNGQGTGELFF.

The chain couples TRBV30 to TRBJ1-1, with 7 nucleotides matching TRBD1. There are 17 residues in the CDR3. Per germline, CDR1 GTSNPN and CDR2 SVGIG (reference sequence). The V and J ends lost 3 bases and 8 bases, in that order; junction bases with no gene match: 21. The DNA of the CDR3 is TGTGCCTGGAGGGGGGAGATCTACAGGGGTGAAAAAAGAGAAGCTTTCTTT. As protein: CAWRGEIYRGEKREAFF.

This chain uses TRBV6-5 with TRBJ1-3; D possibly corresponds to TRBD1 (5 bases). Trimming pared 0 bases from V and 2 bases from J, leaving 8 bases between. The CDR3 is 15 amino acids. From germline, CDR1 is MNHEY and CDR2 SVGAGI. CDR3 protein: CASSYSWGAGNTIYF. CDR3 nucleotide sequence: TGTGCCAGCAGTTACTCGTGGGGGGCTGGAAACACCATATATTTT.

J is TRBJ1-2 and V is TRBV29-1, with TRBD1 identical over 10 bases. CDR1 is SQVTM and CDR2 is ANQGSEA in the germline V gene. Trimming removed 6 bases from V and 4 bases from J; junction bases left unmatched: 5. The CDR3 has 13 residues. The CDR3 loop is CSVRGQGPYGYTF. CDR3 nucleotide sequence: TGCAGCGTGAGGGGACAGGGGCCCTATGGCTACACCTTC. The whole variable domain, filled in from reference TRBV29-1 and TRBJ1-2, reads SAVISQKPSRDICQRGTSLTIQCQVDSQVTMMFWYRQQPGQSLTLIATANQGSEATYESGFVIDKFPISRPNLTFSTLTVSNMSPEDSSIYLCSVRGQGPYGYTFGSGTRLTVV.

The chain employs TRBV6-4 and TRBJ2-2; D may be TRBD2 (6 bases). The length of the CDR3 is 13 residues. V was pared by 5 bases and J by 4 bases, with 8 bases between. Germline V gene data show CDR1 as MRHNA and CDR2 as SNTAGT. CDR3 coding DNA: TGTGCCAGCAGTCCCGGGAGCACCGGGGAGCTGTTTTTT. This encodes CASSPGSTGELFF.

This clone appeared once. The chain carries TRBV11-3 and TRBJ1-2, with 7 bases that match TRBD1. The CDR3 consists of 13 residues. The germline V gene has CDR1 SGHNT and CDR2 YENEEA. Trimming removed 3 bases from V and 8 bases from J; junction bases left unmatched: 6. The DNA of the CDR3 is TGTGCCAGCAGCTTTAGGACAGGACCGGGCTACACCTTC. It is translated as CASSFRTGPGYTF.

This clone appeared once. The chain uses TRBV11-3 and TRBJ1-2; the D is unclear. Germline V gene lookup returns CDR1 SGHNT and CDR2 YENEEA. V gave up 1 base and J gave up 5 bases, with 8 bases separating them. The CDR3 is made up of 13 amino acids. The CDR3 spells CASSLGGPYGYTF. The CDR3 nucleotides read TGTGCCAGCAGCTTAGGAGGTCCTTATGGCTACACCTTC.

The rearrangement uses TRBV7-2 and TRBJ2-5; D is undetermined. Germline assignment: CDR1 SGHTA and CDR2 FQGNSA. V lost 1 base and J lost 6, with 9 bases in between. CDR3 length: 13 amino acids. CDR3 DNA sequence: TGTGCCAGCAGCTTAGAGAGATTGCAGACCCAGTACTTC. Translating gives CASSLERLQTQYF.

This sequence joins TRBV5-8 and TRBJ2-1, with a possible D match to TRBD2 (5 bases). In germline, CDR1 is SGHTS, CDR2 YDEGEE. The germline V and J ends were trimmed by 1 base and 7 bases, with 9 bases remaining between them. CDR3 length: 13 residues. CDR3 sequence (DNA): TGTGCCAGCAGCTTGACTAGAGAAAATGAGCAGTTCTTC. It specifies CASSLTRENEQFF.

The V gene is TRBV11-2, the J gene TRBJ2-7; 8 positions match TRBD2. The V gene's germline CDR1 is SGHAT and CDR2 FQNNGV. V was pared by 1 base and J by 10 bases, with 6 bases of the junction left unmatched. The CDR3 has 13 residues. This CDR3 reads CASSLGGSGRQYV. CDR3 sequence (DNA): TGTGCCAGCAGCTTAGGGGGCAGCGGGAGACAGTACGTC.

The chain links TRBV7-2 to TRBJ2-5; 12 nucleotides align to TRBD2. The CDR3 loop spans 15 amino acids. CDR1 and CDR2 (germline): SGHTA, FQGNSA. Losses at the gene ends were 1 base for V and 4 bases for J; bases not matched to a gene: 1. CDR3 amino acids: CASSLGGLAGETQYF. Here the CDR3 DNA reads TGTGCCAGCAGCTTAGGGGGACTAGCGGGAGAGACCCAGTACTTC. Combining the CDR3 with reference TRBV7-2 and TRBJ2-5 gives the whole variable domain GAGVSQSPSNKVTEKGKDVELRCDPISGHTALYWYRQSLGQGLEFLIYFQGNSAPDKSGLPSDRFSAERTGGSVSTLTIQRTQQEDSAVYLCASSLGGLAGETQYFGPGTRLLVL.